This TCR beta chain is drawn from a study of T cell responses to AZD1222 COVID-19 vaccine. The study's findings and limits: The study found vaccine-associated CD4 TCRs spanning spike, dominant at 160-218 and 743-854. Repertoires in all cases were sampled only once the peak T cell response had passed. White British donors predominated, females outnumbered males, and clonal diversity was possibly underestimated. Reportedly, close to half of spike-specific TCRs are directed against unmutated variant regions.

Germline CDR1 and CDR2: SQVTM and ANQGSEA. V dropped 4 bases and J dropped 2 bases, with 9 bases sitting between them. This CDR3 is 13 amino acids long. As for this clone: Its target is not known.

TCRdb's table, derived via immunoSEQ multiplex PCR, lists solely in-frame clones and lacks some. The sample carries hundreds of thousands of clones, almost 95% recorded once. The chain employs TRBV29-1 and TRBJ1-5; D not certain. The TCR was taken from an adult who received the AZD1222 COVID-19 vaccine. Sequences were derived from peripheral blood, sampled 28 days after the second AZD1222 dose. The CDR3 DNA follows: TGCAGCGTTGGTTTTACAGGCAATCAGCCCCAGCATTTT. This codes for CSVGFTGNQPQHF.